Shown below are 32 T cell receptor beta chains from a single sample sequenced in a study of T cell changes during pregnancy in multiple sclerosis. Using immunoSEQ multiplex PCR, the repertoire was profiled, and TCRdb retains in-frame clones only, with some absent. The sample contains roughly 41,000 clones, roughly 87% of which appear only once. The material sequenced was CD4+ T cells from peripheral blood mononuclear cells, taken in the first trimester of pregnancy. These receptors originate from a female donor with multiple sclerosis, enrolled in a pregnancy study.

The V gene is TRBV7-2, the J gene TRBJ2-2; D might be TRBD2 (6 bases). The germline CDR1 and CDR2 sequences are SGHTA and FQGNSA. V was clipped by 2 bases and J by 4 bases, with 11 bases between them. The CDR3 length is 15 residues. CDR3 nucleotide sequence: TGTGCCAGCAGCTTAATGAGCGGGTCCACCGGGGAGCTGTTTTTT. It codes for CASSLMSGSTGELFF.

The rearrangement links TRBV5-8 to TRBJ1-5; 7 bases fit TRBD1. V shed 3 bases and J 6 bases; nucleotides not matched to a gene: 9. Germline-derived CDR1 and CDR2 are SGHTS and YDEGEE. The CDR3 contains 15 residues. CDR3 nucleotides: TGTGCCAGCAGCTGGGGGACAGATCATCTTCAGCCCCAGCATTTT. It translates to CASSWGTDHLQPQHF.

The CDR3 nucleotides read TGTGCCAGCAGCGTAGATGCCGGGACTATTTTGAACGAGCAGTACTTC. Its translation: CASSVDAGTILNEQYF. This chain uses TRBV9 with TRBJ2-7; the match to TRBD2 covers 7 bases. V gave up 0 bases and J gave up 5 bases; unmatched junction bases: 11. The germline V gene has CDR1 SGDLS and CDR2 YYNGEE. The CDR3 is 16 residues long.

The chain joins TRBV28 to TRBJ1-4; TRBD1 is a possible D gene (6 bases). CDR1 and CDR2 from the germline V gene are MDHEN and SYDVKM. The V gene lost 5 bases and the J gene lost 5 bases, with 12 bases spanning the gap. CDR3 size: 14 residues. This CDR3 is CASSRTDYNEKLFF. The CDR3 nucleotides read TGTGCCAGCAGTCGGACAGACTACAATGAAAAACTGTTTTTT.

The V gene is TRBV7-2, the J gene TRBJ2-7; D is perhaps TRBD2 (7 bases). Trimming removed 6 bases at V and 2 bases at J, with 20 bases between. The CDR3 spans 16 residues. Germline values: CDR1 SGHTA, CDR2 FQGNSA. In nucleotides, the CDR3 is TGTGCCAGCAGACGGGGGGCGGTGGGAGGGCCCTACGAGCAGTACTTC. This sequence encodes CASRRGAVGGPYEQYF.

The gene calls are TRBV9 and TRBJ2-4, with a tentative D call TRBD1 (5 bases). Per germline, CDR1 SGDLS and CDR2 YYNGEE. The CDR3 sequence is 15 residues long. V was cut by 0 bases and J by 1 base, with 8 bases left in between. CDR3 residues: CASSVGAGAKNIQYF. The DNA of the CDR3 is TGTGCCAGCAGCGTAGGGGCAGGGGCCAAAAACATTCAGTACTTC.

The chain recombines TRBV10-1 with TRBJ2-3; D is possibly TRBD1 (6 bases). There are 14 residues in the CDR3. Germline CDR1 is WNHNN and CDR2 is SYGVQD (reference sequence). Trimming pared 7 bases from V and 1 base from J, leaving 12 bases between. CDR3 sequence (DNA): TGCGCCAGCAAAAGGACAGAGCGCACAGATACGCAGTATTTT. This translates into CASKRTERTDTQYF.

This clone occurred once. The CDR3: CASQGTSGLPGELFF. DNA for the CDR3: TGTGCCAGTCAAGGGACTAGCGGGCTACCCGGGGAGCTGTTTTTT. V and J are TRBV19 and TRBJ2-2, with 12 bases matching TRBD2. CDR3 length: 15 amino acids. Germline CDR1 reads LNHDA; CDR2 reads SQIVND (reference sequence). J was trimmed by 6 bases and V by 8 bases; bases with no gene match: 7.

The rearrangement links TRBV5-1 to TRBJ2-7; no clear D. This CDR3 spans 16 amino acids. The V gene lost 4 bases and the J gene lost 3 bases, with 20 bases spanning the gap. Germline lookup yields CDR1 SGHRS and CDR2 YFSETQ. This chain's CDR3 is CASSRRFVRRHYEQYF. The CDR3 DNA reads TGCGCCAGCAGCCGCCGGTTCGTGCGGCGGCACTACGAGCAGTACTTC.

J is TRBJ1-1 and V is TRBV6-1; D remains ambiguous. Germline V gives CDR1 MNHNS, CDR2 SASEGT. With 10 bases removed from V and 1 base from J, the gap between germline ends came to 13 bases. This CDR3 is built from 13 residues. The CDR3 DNA is TGTGCCACTCCGGGGTACGGGAACACTGAAGCTTTCTTT. Residues: CATPGYGNTEAFF.

The table lists this clone with a few counts. The chain links TRBV2 to TRBJ1-1, with a weak D call TRBD1 (6 bases). Germline V gene sequence: CDR1 SNHLY, CDR2 FYNNEI. Trimming pared 5 bases from V and 2 bases from J, leaving 12 bases between. This CDR3 contains 14 residues. The CDR3 region is CASSPDRRNTEAFF. CDR3 nucleotide sequence: TGTGCCAGCAGTCCAGACAGGAGAAACACTGAAGCTTTCTTT.

The chain couples TRBV6-1 to TRBJ1-2; no reliable D call. Trimming took off 4 bases at V and 2 bases at J, with 5 bases between the two ends. CDR1 is MNHNS and CDR2 is SASEGT in the germline V gene. The CDR3 loop spans 12 amino acids. As DNA, the CDR3 is TGTGCCAGCAGTGGAGAGAACTATGGCTACACCTTC. It codes for CASSGENYGYTF.

The chain couples TRBV5-4 to TRBJ1-6, with a tentative D call TRBD1 (5 bases). The germline V and J ends were trimmed by 6 bases and 9 bases, with 16 bases remaining between them. The CDR3 is 14 amino acids. Germline-derived CDR1 and CDR2 are SGHNT and YYREEE (reference sequence). The CDR3 DNA sequence: TGTGCCAGCACGGTAGCACAGGTCGGTTCACCCCTCCACTTT. Protein product: CASTVAQVGSPLHF. Variable domain in full (rest from reference TRBV5-4 and TRBJ1-6): ETGVTQSPTHLIKTRGQQVTLRCSSQSGHNTVSWYQQALGQGPQFIFQYYREEENGRGNFPPRFSGLQFPNYSSELNVNALELDDSALYLCASTVAQVGSPLHFGNGTRLTVT.

The V and J genes are TRBV6-6 and TRBJ2-3; 7 bases agree with TRBD1. From germline, CDR1 is MNHNY and CDR2 SVGAGI (reference sequence). After removal of 6 bases from V and 0 bases from J, the junction contained 6 bases not matched to a gene. The CDR3 extends over 15 amino acids. CDR3: CASSKAGGSTDTQYF. The DNA of the CDR3 is TGTGCCAGCAGCAAAGCAGGGGGTAGCACAGATACGCAGTATTTT.

The rearrangement joins TRBV2 to TRBJ2-1; 10 nucleotides line up with TRBD2. V gave up 4 bases and J gave up 7 bases; unmatched junction bases: 7. CDR3 length: 15 residues. Germline V gene sequence: CDR1 SNHLY, CDR2 FYNNEI. CDR3 sequence: CASSGGGLATNEQFF. The CDR3 DNA is TGTGCCAGCAGTGGCGGGGGACTAGCGACGAATGAGCAGTTCTTC.

The rearrangement joins TRBV11-3 to TRBJ2-1, with unresolved D. Germline-derived CDR1 and CDR2 are SGHNT and YENEEA. The CDR3 length is 14 residues. V was pared by 5 bases and J by 4 bases, with 12 bases between. This CDR3 reads CASSRGSPYNEQFF. CDR3 coding DNA: TGTGCCAGCAGCAGAGGCTCTCCTTACAATGAGCAGTTCTTC.

The V call is TRBV19, the J call TRBJ2-7, with D possibly being TRBD1 (5 bases). V was trimmed by 1 base and J by 0 bases, leaving 10 bases between them. The length of the CDR3 is 15 residues. CDR1 LNHDA and CDR2 SQIVND come from the germline V gene (reference sequence). CDR3 residues: CASSIGAGPSYEQYF. For the CDR3, the DNA is TGTGCCAGTAGTATAGGGGCAGGGCCCTCCTACGAGCAGTACTTC.

J is TRBJ1-1 and V is TRBV4-1; the D gene is possibly TRBD1 (6 bases). V dropped 0 bases and J dropped 0 bases, with 11 bases sitting between them. The CDR3 length is 16 residues. Germline CDR1 and CDR2: MGHRA and YSYEKL. DNA of the CDR3: TGCGCCAGCAGCCAAGAGGACAGAGGGGTGAACACTGAAGCTTTCTTT. Its protein is CASSQEDRGVNTEAFF.

The chain couples TRBV5-1 to TRBJ2-1, with TRBD2 matching 11 bases. With 0 bases clipped from V and 7 bases from J, the junction kept 3 bases outside the gene matches. In germline, CDR1 is SGHRS, CDR2 YFSETQ. The CDR3 has 15 residues. As DNA, the CDR3 is TGCGCCAGCAGCTTGGTTAGCGGGAGGGAAAATGAGCAGTTCTTC. It is translated as CASSLVSGRENEQFF.

The sample holds a few counts of this clone. The chain joins TRBV19 to TRBJ2-3; possibly TRBD1 for D (5 bases). CDR1 LNHDA and CDR2 SQIVND come from the germline V gene (reference sequence). Deletions cut 7 bases from V and 2 bases from J, with 13 bases between. The CDR3 covers 14 residues. The CDR3 DNA follows: TGTGCCAGTAACCAGGGTCGGAACACAGATACGCAGTATTTT. Translating it yields CASNQGRNTDTQYF. Looking up the rest from reference TRBV19 and TRBJ2-3 gives the full variable domain: DGGITQSPKYLFRKEGQNVTLSCEQNLNHDAMYWYRQDPGQGLRLIYYSQIVNDFQKGDIAEGYSVSREKKESFPLTVTSAQKNPTAFYLCASNQGRNTDTQYFGPGTRLTVL.

There are a few counts of this clone. This sequence joins TRBV18 and TRBJ2-1, with D perhaps matching TRBD1 (5 bases). Trimming shortened V by 0 bases and J by 7 bases, and 13 bases separated the two germline ends. This CDR3 has 15 amino acids. The germline CDR1 and CDR2 sequences are KGHSH and LQKENI. CDR3 bases: TGTGCCAGCTCACCACCATCGCAGGGTCTGAATGAGCAGTTCTTC. This translates into CASSPPSQGLNEQFF.

The rearrangement links TRBV9 to TRBJ2-2; 8 nucleotides align to TRBD2. Germline loops: CDR1 SGDLS, CDR2 YYNGEE. The CDR3 runs to 17 residues. The junction had 9 bases not matched to a gene; V was cut back by 4 bases and J by 1 base. The CDR3 reads CASSPRNLAGNTGELFF. The CDR3 DNA follows: TGTGCCAGCAGCCCCCGAAATCTAGCGGGGAACACCGGGGAGCTGTTTTTT.

As DNA, the CDR3 is TGTGCCAGCAGGGCTGGACAGGTGGGGGAAAAACTGTTTTTT. This translates into CASRAGQVGEKLFF. This chain uses TRBV7-9 with TRBJ1-4, with TRBD1 matching 7 bases. CDR1 and CDR2 from the germline V gene are SEHNR and FQNEAQ (reference sequence). CDR3 length: 14 residues. V shed 6 bases and J 8 bases; nucleotides not matched to a gene: 9.

The chain employs TRBV10-3 and TRBJ2-7; TRBD2 matches at 10 bases. Germline loops: CDR1 ENHRY, CDR2 SYGVKD. The CDR3 loop spans 17 amino acids. Trimming at V came to 6 bases and at J to 0 bases, leaving 11 bases not matched to a gene. CDR3: CAISLKTSGENSYEQYF. The CDR3 DNA reads TGTGCCATCAGCCTAAAAACTAGCGGGGAAAACTCCTACGAGCAGTACTTC.

The chain links TRBV10-1 to TRBJ2-7; perhaps TRBD1 as D (6 bases). Trimming removed 2 bases at V and 0 bases at J, with 8 bases between. CDR3 length: 14 amino acids. Germline V gene data show CDR1 as WNHNN and CDR2 as SYGVQD (reference sequence). The CDR3 here is CASSEGTTSYEQYF. In nucleotides, the CDR3 is TGCGCCAGCAGTGAGGGGACAACCTCCTACGAGCAGTACTTC.

The V call is TRBV30, the J call TRBJ2-1; 9 bases fit TRBD2. Germline CDR1 GTSNPN, CDR2 SVGIG (reference sequence). J was trimmed by 9 bases and V by 4 bases; bases with no gene match: 16. The CDR3 totals 16 residues. Here the CDR3 reads CAWTTPFGSGGGEQFF. Written as DNA, the CDR3 is TGTGCCTGGACCACACCTTTTGGTAGCGGGGGCGGTGAGCAGTTCTTC.

The genes are TRBV12-5 and TRBJ1-5, with 7 bases lining up with TRBD1. Looked up from germline, CDR1 is LGHNT and CDR2 is FRNRAP. The CDR3 has 17 amino acids. J was trimmed by 0 bases and V by 1 base; bases with no gene match: 6. CDR3: CASGLGGTVVSNQPQHF. CDR3 DNA sequence: TGTGCTAGTGGTTTGGGAGGGACAGTTGTTAGCAATCAGCCCCAGCATTTT.

The J gene is TRBJ1-4, the V gene TRBV20-1; D call uncertain. The V gene's germline CDR1 is DFQATT and CDR2 SNEGSKA (reference sequence). The CDR3 is 11 amino acids. V was shortened by 3 bases and J by 8 bases, with 7 bases between the two germline ends. In nucleotides, the CDR3 is TGCAGTGCTAGGAACTTGGAAAAACTGTTTTTT. It encodes CSARNLEKLFF.

The rearrangement links TRBV14 to TRBJ2-1; D uncertain. Between the trimmed V and J ends, which lost 1 base and 3 bases, there was a span of 4 bases. Germline CDR1 is SGHDN and CDR2 is FVKESK. The CDR3 runs to 13 residues. The CDR3 reads CASSQVLYNEQFF. Here the CDR3 DNA reads TGTGCCAGCAGCCAAGTTCTCTACAATGAGCAGTTCTTC.

This chain joins TRBV19 and TRBJ2-1, with D perhaps TRBD2 (6 bases). The V gene lost 4 bases and the J gene lost 8 bases, with 15 bases spanning the gap. Germline-derived CDR1 and CDR2 are LNHDA and SQIVND (reference sequence). This CDR3 contains 14 residues. CDR3 coding DNA: TGTGCCAGTAGTACGGGACTCCAGATTGATGAGCAGTTCTTC. Translating it yields CASSTGLQIDEQFF.

In nucleotides, the CDR3 is TGTGCCAGCAGCTTAAGGGGTACCTCTGGGGCCAACGTCCTGACTTTC. Residues: CASSLRGTSGANVLTF. The J gene is TRBJ2-6, the V gene TRBV7-2; D may be TRBD1 (5 bases). The CDR3 runs 16 residues. Looked up from germline, CDR1 is SGHTA and CDR2 is FQGNSA. With 2 bases removed from V and 0 bases from J, the gap between germline ends came to 8 bases. The entire variable domain, with the rest obtained from reference TRBV7-2 and TRBJ2-6, is as follows: GAGVSQSPSNKVTEKGKDVELRCDPISGHTALYWYRQSLGQGLEFLIYFQGNSAPDKSGLPSDRFSAERTGGSVSTLTIQRTQQEDSAVYLCASSLRGTSGANVLTFGAGSRLTVL.

In this sample, this clone turned up once. The chain has TRBV4-3 and TRBJ1-5; D gene unclear. V lost 0 bases and J lost 6, with 9 bases in between. The CDR3 is made up of 14 amino acids. Germline V gene lookup returns CDR1 LGHNA and CDR2 YSLEER. Here the CDR3 reads CASSQDRWAQPQHF. CDR3 nucleotides: TGCGCCAGCAGCCAAGACAGGTGGGCTCAGCCCCAGCATTTT.